The 14 T cell receptor beta chains below come from one sample, sequenced in a study of beta chain features in type 1 diabetes. The authors reverse transcribed all of the isolated RNA, so sequencing captured expressed TCRB transcripts. TCRdb keeps only in-frame clones here, not all; method: immunoSEQ multiplex PCR. The sample contains around 300,000 clones, around 15% of which appear only once. The sample consisted of central memory CD4+ T cells from blood. These receptors were obtained from a young man in good health.

Here the CDR3 DNA reads TGTGCCAGCAGCCCCCTTCCCATAGCCAAAAACATTCAGTACTTC. Translated, it gives CASSPLPIAKNIQYF. The gene calls are TRBV7-9 and TRBJ2-4, with no clear D. Per the germline V gene, CDR1 is SEHNR and CDR2 is FQNEAQ (reference sequence). V was shortened by 5 bases and J by 0 bases, with 11 bases between the two germline ends. The CDR3 is made up of 15 amino acids.

V gene TRBV7-9 combines with J gene TRBJ1-2; D unresolved. Deletions cut 5 bases from V and 6 bases from J, with 19 bases between. Germline assignment: CDR1 SEHNR and CDR2 FQNEAQ (reference sequence). The CDR3 loop spans 15 amino acids. This CDR3 reads CASSLPLWRAHGYTF. The CDR3 DNA follows: TGTGCCAGCAGCCTACCCTTATGGCGGGCCCATGGCTACACCTTC.

The chain couples TRBV4-1 to TRBJ2-7; D uncertain. Trimming took 1 base from V and 0 from J, leaving 10 bases between them. This CDR3 comprises 15 residues. Germline CDR1 is MGHRA and CDR2 is YSYEKL. CDR3 sequence: CASSQAFTNSYEQYV. For the CDR3, the DNA is TGCGCCAGCAGCCAAGCGTTTACTAACTCCTACGAGCAGTACGTC.

The chain carries TRBV4-1 and TRBJ1-1; 7 nucleotides line up with TRBD1. The CDR3 sequence is 17 residues long. Germline V gene lookup returns CDR1 MGHRA and CDR2 YSYEKL. J gave up 4 bases and V 5 bases, and 16 bases lay outside the gene matches. In DNA form, the CDR3 reads TGCGCCAGCAGCAAGCAGGGAACGACAGGGTCGAGCACTGAAGCTTTCTTT. It encodes CASSKQGTTGSSTEAFF.

This clone was seen repeatedly, ten times or more. This chain uses TRBV5-1 with TRBJ2-3, with TRBD2 matching 8 bases. J was trimmed by 2 bases and V by 4 bases; bases with no gene match: 6. The CDR3 is made up of 15 amino acids. The germline gives CDR1 SGHRS, CDR2 YFSETQ. This CDR3 is CASSMRGDLTDTQYF. The CDR3 DNA reads TGCGCCAGCAGCATGCGGGGGGACCTCACAGATACGCAGTATTTT. Drawing the rest from reference TRBV5-1 and TRBJ2-3, the complete variable domain is KAGVTQTPRYLIKTRGQQVTLSCSPISGHRSVSWYQQTPGQGLQFLFEYFSETQRNKGNFPGRFSGRQFSNSRSEMNVSTLELGDSALYLCASSMRGDLTDTQYFGPGTRLTVL.

This chain uses TRBV2 with TRBJ2-7; a possible D gene is TRBD2 (5 bases). The CDR3 has 11 amino acids. The V end lost 8 bases, the J end lost 9 bases, and 14 bases lay between the germline ends. CDR1 is SNHLY, CDR2 FYNNEI, per germline. The CDR3 coding sequence is TGTGCCAGCGGGGAGCACCTGGGGCAGTACTTC. It codes for CASGEHLGQYF.

This clone appeared a few times. The chain joins TRBV5-6 to TRBJ2-1; D gene ambiguous. Germline V lookup: CDR1 SGHDT, CDR2 YYEEEE. The CDR3 runs 14 residues. With 7 bases removed from V and 7 bases from J, the gap between germline ends came to 18 bases. The CDR3 DNA follows: TGTGCCAGCTTGGGTAGTCGGCGTGTGAATGAGCAGTTCTTC. Translating it yields CASLGSRRVNEQFF.

Only a few counts were recorded for this clone. J is TRBJ2-7 and V is TRBV6-6; D is ambiguous. Trimming left V 5 bases short and J 1 base short, with 9 bases between. The CDR3 sequence is 13 residues long. Germline CDR1 MNHNY, CDR2 SVGAGI (reference sequence). The CDR3 loop is CASSRQLSYEQYF. The CDR3 DNA follows: TGTGCCAGCAGTCGTCAGTTATCCTACGAGCAGTACTTC.

This clone was detected only a few times. The CDR3: CASIGYSGANVLTF. CDR3 coding DNA: TGTGCCAGCATAGGGTACTCTGGGGCCAACGTCCTGACTTTC. V gene TRBV6-5 combines with J gene TRBJ2-6; D ambiguous. CDR1 and CDR2 (germline): MNHEY, SVGAGI. This CDR3 is 14 amino acids long. Deletions cut 7 bases from V and 0 bases from J, with 7 bases between.

This clone came up a few times. V is TRBV29-1 and J is TRBJ1-1; a possible D gene is TRBD1 (5 bases). Germline V gene sequence: CDR1 SQVTM, CDR2 ANQGSEA. Trimming took 7 bases from V and 0 from J, leaving 15 bases between them. This CDR3 contains 14 residues. CDR3 protein: CSGRKGVVNTEAFF. DNA of the CDR3: TGCAGCGGCAGGAAAGGGGTTGTGAACACTGAAGCTTTCTTT. Based on the CDR3 plus reference TRBV29-1 and TRBJ1-1, the full variable domain is SAVISQKPSRDICQRGTSLTIQCQVDSQVTMMFWYRQQPGQSLTLIATANQGSEATYESGFVIDKFPISRPNLTFSTLTVSNMSPEDSSIYLCSGRKGVVNTEAFFGQGTRLTVV.

The V gene is TRBV5-3, the J gene TRBJ2-1; 9 bases map to TRBD2. TRBV5-3 is an ORF, with its function uncertain. This CDR3 has 19 residues. The V gene end was trimmed by 2 bases and the J gene end by 0 bases; junction bases not matched to a gene: 12. The CDR3 protein is CARSFPLAGRWDSYNEQFF. As DNA, the CDR3 is TGTGCCAGAAGCTTCCCGCTAGCGGGAAGGTGGGACTCCTACAATGAGCAGTTCTTC.

The chain carries TRBV7-2 and TRBJ2-3; the D gene could be TRBD1 or TRBD2 (5 bases each). The V gene's germline CDR1 is SGHTA and CDR2 FQGNSA. V was clipped by 5 bases and J by 4 bases, with 10 bases between them. The CDR3 is 13 amino acids. This CDR3 reads CASSRGVPDTQYF. The DNA of the CDR3 is TGTGCCAGCAGCCGAGGGGTACCAGATACGCAGTATTTT.

The table lists this clone with a few counts. The chain is built from TRBV11-3 and TRBJ2-7, with D perhaps matching TRBD2 (5 bases). V lost 1 base, J lost 1 base, and 8 bases lay in between. The CDR3 runs 14 residues. Per germline, CDR1 SGHNT and CDR2 YENEEA. CDR3 in amino acids: CASSLAGWSYEQYV. In DNA form, the CDR3 reads TGTGCCAGCAGCTTAGCGGGGTGGTCCTACGAGCAGTACGTC.

This clone was recorded a few times. The genes are TRBV30 and TRBJ2-3; D uncertain. The CDR3 has 13 amino acids. Trimming took off 7 bases at V and 2 bases at J, with 13 bases between the two ends. Germline V gene sequence: CDR1 GTSNPN, CDR2 SVGIG (reference sequence). The CDR3 loop is CAFTLRVTDTQYF. CDR3 nucleotides: TGTGCCTTTACCCTTCGGGTCACAGATACGCAGTATTTT.